What follows is one T cell receptor (beta chain) and its context. Its cognate antigen is unknown. The length of the CDR3 is 15 residues. CDR1 is SGHDT and CDR2 is YYEEEE in the germline V gene. V shed 4 bases, J shed 7 bases, and the junction held 9 bases outside the gene matches. Here immunoSEQ multiplex PCR was the method, and the copy in TCRdb shows in-frame clones only, minus some. The sample contains about 140,000 clones, over 75% of which appear only once. The data are from a study of cytotoxic CD8 clonotypes in ibrutinib-treated CLL. Whole-study context: Recorded responses included 24 partial and 2 complete; following median about 68 months, roughly 15 stayed remitted and 12 progressed.

Broader study findings: Among the clonotypes, public ones were uncommon and contracted or held stable on treatment.

The sample consisted of PBMCs, taken after 36 months of ibrutinib treatment. The chain carries TRBV5-6 and TRBJ1-4; 8 bases are shared with TRBD1. This receptor was obtained from a human donor with chronic lymphocytic leukemia. CDR3 nucleotides: TGTGCCAGCAGCGACGGACAGGGTCTGGGTGAAAAACTGTTTTTT. Protein: CASSDGQGLGEKLFF.